This T cell receptor (beta chain) derives from a study of beta chain features in type 1 diabetes. Study-level results: In these data, an HLA type influence on TCRB rearrangement remained unresolved. Researchers report that Type 1 diabetes patients had moderately but significantly shorter TCRB CDR3s across all four CD4+ subsets.

V lost 2 bases and J lost 6; bases outside the gene matches: 12. This CDR3 contains 19 residues. Germline CDR1 SNHLY, CDR2 FYNNEI. Expressed TCRB transcripts were sequenced after all isolated RNA was converted to cDNA. Sequencing was performed with immunoSEQ multiplex PCR; in TCRdb, only in-frame clones are kept and a portion is missing. The repertoire consists of more than 100,000 clones, with about 26% occurring once and the leading ten covering under 0.55%. Details on this clone: Its target is unknown.

The V and J genes are TRBV2 and TRBJ2-1, with 14 bases matching TRBD2. The origin of this receptor is a woman younger than 35 with type 1 diabetes. Sequenced material: central memory CD4+ T cells from blood. This CDR3 reads CASSELPGRLAGGGNEQFF. CDR3 sequence (DNA): TGTGCCAGCAGTGAACTCCCGGGCCGACTAGCGGGAGGGGGCAATGAGCAGTTCTTC.